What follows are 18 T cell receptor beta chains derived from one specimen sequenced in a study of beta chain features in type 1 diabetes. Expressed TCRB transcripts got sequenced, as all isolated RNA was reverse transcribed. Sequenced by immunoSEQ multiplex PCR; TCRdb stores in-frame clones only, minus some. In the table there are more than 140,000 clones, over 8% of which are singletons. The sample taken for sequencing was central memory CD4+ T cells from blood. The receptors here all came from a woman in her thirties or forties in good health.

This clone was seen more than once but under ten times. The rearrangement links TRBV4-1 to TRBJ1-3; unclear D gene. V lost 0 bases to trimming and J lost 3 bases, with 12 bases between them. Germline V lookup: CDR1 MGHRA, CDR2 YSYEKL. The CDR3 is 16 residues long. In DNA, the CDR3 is TGCGCCAGCAGCCAAGAACCGGGGAAATATGGAAACACCATATATTTT. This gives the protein CASSQEPGKYGNTIYF.

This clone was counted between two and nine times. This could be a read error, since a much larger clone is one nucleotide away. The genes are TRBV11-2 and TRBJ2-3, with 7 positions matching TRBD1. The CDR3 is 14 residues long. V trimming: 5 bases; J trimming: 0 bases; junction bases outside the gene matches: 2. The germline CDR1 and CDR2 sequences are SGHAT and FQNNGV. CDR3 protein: CASSPGQSTDTQYF. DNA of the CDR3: TGTGCCAGCAGCCCGGGACAGAGCACAGATACGCAGTATTTT.

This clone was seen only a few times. CDR3 DNA sequence: TGTGCCAGCAGCCAAGGAACAACGAGGGAAAAACTGTTTTTT. Its protein product is CASSQGTTREKLFF. This chain joins TRBV14 and TRBJ1-4; D is uncertain. This CDR3 spans 14 amino acids. Germline CDR1 reads SGHDN; CDR2 reads FVKESK. With 1 base removed from V and 8 bases from J, the gap between germline ends came to 11 bases.

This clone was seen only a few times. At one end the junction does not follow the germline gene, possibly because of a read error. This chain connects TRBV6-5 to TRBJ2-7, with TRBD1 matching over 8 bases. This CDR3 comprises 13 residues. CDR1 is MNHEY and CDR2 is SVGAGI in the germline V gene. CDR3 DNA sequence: TGTGCCAGCAGTGGACAGGGTTCCTCCGAGCAGTACTTC. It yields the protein CASSGQGSSEQYF.

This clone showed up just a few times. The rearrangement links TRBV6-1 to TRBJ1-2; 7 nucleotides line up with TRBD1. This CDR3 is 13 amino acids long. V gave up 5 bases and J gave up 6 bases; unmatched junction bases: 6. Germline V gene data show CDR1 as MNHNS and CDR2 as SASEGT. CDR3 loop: CASSPNRGNGYTF. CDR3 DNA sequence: TGTGCCAGCAGTCCGAACAGGGGTAATGGCTACACCTTC.

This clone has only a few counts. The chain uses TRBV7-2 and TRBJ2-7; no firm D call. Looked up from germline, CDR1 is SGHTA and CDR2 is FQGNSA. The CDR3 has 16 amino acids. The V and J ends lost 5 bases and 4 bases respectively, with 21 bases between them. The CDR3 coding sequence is TGTGCCAGCAGCGCCTCAGTTATTTCGATATGGTACGAGCAGTACTTC. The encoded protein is CASSASVISIWYEQYF.

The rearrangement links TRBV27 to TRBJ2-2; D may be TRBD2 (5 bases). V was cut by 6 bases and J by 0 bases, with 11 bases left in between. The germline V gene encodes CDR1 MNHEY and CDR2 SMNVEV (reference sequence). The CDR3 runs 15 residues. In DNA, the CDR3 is TGTGCCAGCAGAGCGCGGGCGTCGAACACCGGGGAGCTGTTTTTT. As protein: CASRARASNTGELFF.

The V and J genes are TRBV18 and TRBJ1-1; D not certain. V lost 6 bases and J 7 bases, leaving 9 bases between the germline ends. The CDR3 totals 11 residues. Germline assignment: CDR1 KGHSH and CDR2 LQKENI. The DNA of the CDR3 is TGTGCCAGCTCCGATCAGATTGAAGCTTTCTTT. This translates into CASSDQIEAFF.

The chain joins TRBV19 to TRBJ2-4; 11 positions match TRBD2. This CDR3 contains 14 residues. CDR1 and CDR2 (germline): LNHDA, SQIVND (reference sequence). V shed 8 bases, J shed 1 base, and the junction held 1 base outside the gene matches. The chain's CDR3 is CASPSGGAKNIQYF. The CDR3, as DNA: TGTGCCAGTCCTAGCGGGGGGGCCAAAAACATTCAGTACTTC.

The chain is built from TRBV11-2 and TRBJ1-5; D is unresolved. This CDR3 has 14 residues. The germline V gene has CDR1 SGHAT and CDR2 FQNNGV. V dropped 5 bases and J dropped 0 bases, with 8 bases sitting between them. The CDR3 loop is CASSVQNSNQPQHF. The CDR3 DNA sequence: TGTGCCAGCAGCGTACAGAATAGCAATCAGCCCCAGCATTTT.

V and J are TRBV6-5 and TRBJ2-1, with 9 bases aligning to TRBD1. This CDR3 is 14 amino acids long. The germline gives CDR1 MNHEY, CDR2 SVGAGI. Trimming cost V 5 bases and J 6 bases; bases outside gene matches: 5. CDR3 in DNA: TGTGCCAGCAGTCCCGGGGACAGGGTCAATGAGCAGTTCTTC. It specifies CASSPGDRVNEQFF.

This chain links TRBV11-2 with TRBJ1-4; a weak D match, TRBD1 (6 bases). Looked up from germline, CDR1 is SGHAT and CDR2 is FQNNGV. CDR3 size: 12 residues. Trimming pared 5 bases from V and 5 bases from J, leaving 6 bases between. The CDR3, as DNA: TGTGCCAGCAGCACAGGGAATGAAAAACTGTTTTTT. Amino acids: CASSTGNEKLFF.

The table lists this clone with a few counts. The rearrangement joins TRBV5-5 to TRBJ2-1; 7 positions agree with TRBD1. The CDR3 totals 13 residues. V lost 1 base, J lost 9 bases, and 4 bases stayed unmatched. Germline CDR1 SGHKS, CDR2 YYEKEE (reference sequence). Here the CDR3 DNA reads TGTGCCAGCAGCTTGCTAGGGGGCGGTGAGCAGTTCTTC. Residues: CASSLLGGGEQFF.

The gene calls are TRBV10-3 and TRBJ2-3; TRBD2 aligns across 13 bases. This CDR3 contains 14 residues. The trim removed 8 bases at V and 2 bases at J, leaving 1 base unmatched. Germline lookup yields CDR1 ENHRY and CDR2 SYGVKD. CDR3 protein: CAIGTSGVTDTQYF. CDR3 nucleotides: TGTGCCATCGGGACTAGCGGGGTCACAGATACGCAGTATTTT.

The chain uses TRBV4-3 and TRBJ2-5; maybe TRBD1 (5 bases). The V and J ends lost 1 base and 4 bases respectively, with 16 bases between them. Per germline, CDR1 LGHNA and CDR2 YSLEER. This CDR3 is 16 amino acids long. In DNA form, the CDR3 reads TGCGCCAGCAGCCAAGGGGAAGGGGCCCGGAGAGAGACCCAGTACTTC. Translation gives CASSQGEGARRETQYF.

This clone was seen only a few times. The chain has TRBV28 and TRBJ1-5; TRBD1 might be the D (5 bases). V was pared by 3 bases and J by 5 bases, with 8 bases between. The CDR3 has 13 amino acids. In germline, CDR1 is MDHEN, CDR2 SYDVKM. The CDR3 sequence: CASSLGPHQPQHF. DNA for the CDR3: TGTGCCAGCAGTTTGGGGCCGCATCAGCCCCAGCATTTT.

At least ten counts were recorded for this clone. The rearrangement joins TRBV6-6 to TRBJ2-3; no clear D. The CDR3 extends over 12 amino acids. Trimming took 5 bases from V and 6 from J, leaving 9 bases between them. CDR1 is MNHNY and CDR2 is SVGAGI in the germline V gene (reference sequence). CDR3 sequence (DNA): TGTGCCAGCAGTCCAACTGAGGATACGCAGTATTTT. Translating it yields CASSPTEDTQYF.

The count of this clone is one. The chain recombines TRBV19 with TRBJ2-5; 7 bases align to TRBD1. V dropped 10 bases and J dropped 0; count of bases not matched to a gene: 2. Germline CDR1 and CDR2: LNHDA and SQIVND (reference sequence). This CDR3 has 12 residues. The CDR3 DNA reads TGTGCCACGGGACAGTACCAAGAGACCCAGTACTTC. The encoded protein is CATGQYQETQYF.